This TCR beta chain was recorded in a study of cytomegalovirus exposure and HLA in healthy donors. Both 60 Vbeta primers and 13 Jbeta primers went into the PCR. Using immunoSEQ multiplex PCR, the repertoire was profiled, and TCRdb retains in-frame clones only, with some absent. Altogether 120,000 or so clones are present, about 80% being singletons, with the ten largest covering under 9.5%. Sequenced: PBMCs. This receptor was taken from a woman in her forties or fifties in good health and CMV-seropositive.

The DNA of the CDR3 is TGTGCCAGCTCACCATCCAGGGGATACGAGCAGTACTTC. This gives the protein CASSPSRGYEQYF. J is TRBJ2-7 and V is TRBV18; the D gene is possibly TRBD1 (6 bases). This CDR3 has 13 residues. Trimming stripped 2 bases from V and 4 bases from J, with 9 bases between. The germline CDR1 and CDR2 sequences are KGHSH and LQKENI.